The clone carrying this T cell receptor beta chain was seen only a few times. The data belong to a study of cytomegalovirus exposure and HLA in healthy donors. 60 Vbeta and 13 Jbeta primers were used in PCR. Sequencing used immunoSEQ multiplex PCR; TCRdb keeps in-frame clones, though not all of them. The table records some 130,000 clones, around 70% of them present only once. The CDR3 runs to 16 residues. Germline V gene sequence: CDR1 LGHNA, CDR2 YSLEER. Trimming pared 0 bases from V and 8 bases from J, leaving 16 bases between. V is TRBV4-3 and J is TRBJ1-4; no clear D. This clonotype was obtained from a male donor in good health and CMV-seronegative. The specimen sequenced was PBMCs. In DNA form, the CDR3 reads TGCGCCAGCAGCCAAGACACAGCTTCGGTGGAAGAAAAACTGTTTTTT. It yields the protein CASSQDTASVEEKLFF.